These T cell receptor beta chains were read from a single sample in a study of blood T cells in healthy people across ages. TCRdb ran MiXCR on the 5' RACE reads and lists one entry per CDR3 protein. The sample contains some 900,000 distinct CDR3 sequences, roughly 52% of which appear only once. The sample taken for sequencing was blood. The receptor source for this set is a man younger than 40 in good health. The CDR3 runs from the conserved cysteine through the conserved F or W. Each record gives: J gene, V gene, CDR3 length, D gene, clone size, CDR3 protein, CDR3 DNA. D genes are given only for firm matches. Clone size appears in some rows only: once, few, many, or a class for an expanded clone.

TRBJ2-2,TRBV9,18,NA,NA,CASSVLGTAGPNTGELFF,TGTGCCAGCAGCGTACTTGGCACAGCGGGCCCCAACACCGGGGAGCTGTTTTTT
TRBJ1-2,TRBV10-3,13,NA,NA,CAISAGTVYGYTF,TGTGCCATCAGTGCCGGGACCGTCTATGGCTACACCTTC
TRBJ2-1,TRBV20-1,15,TRBD2,few,CSADGGGLTYNEQFF,TGCAGTGCTGACGGCGGGGGGTTGACCTACAATGAGCAGTTCTTC
TRBJ2-7,TRBV9,15,NA,few,CASSVRATTSYEQYF,TGTGCCAGCAGCGTGCGGGCTACCACCTCCTACGAGCAGTACTTC
TRBJ2-3,TRBV27,16,TRBD2,NA,CASSPPRLRGADTQYF,TGTGCCAGCAGTCCGCCTCGGCTGCGGGGGGCAGATACGCAGTATTTT
TRBJ1-2,TRBV29-1,14,NA,few,CSVVGGHGSYGYTF,TGCAGCGTTGTTGGAGGACACGGTTCCTATGGCTACACCTTC
TRBJ1-2,TRBV27,16,NA,once,CASSPPEVRGGYGYTF,TGTGCCAGCAGTCCCCCCGAAGTCCGGGGAGGCTATGGCTACACCTTC
TRBJ2-3,TRBV20-1,13,NA,NA,CSARELRADTQYF,TGCAGTGCTAGAGAGTTGCGCGCAGATACGCAGTATTTT
TRBJ1-6,TRBV7-2,13,NA,many,CASSDSYNSPLHF,TGTGCCAGCAGCGACTCCTATAATTCACCCCTCCACTTT
TRBJ2-7,TRBV6-2/TRBV6-3,11,NA,NA,CASSVADEQYF,TGTGCCAGCAGCGTCGCGGACGAGCAGTACTTC
TRBJ2-1,TRBV7-9,14,TRBD1,NA,CASSPLTGDNEQFF,TGTGCCAGCAGCCCCCTAACAGGGGACAATGAGCAGTTCTTC
TRBJ2-1,TRBV20-1,18,TRBD2,NA,CSARDPTSGGSSYNEQFF,TGCAGTGCTAGAGATCCGACTAGCGGGGGCAGCTCCTACAATGAGCAGTTCTTC
TRBJ2-3,TRBV4-3,17,NA,NA,CASSQEWTGEGTDTQYF,TGCGCCAGCAGCCAAGAGTGGACGGGGGAGGGCACAGATACGCAGTATTTT
TRBJ2-3,TRBV7-2,12,NA,NA,CASRSSIDTQYF,TGTGCCAGCAGAAGTTCCATCGATACGCAGTATTTT
TRBJ2-7,TRBV29-1,13,TRBD2,NA,CSVEGLAANEQYF,TGCAGCGTTGAGGGACTAGCGGCCAACGAGCAGTACTTC
TRBJ2-3,TRBV18,17,TRBD1,few,CASSSGTGVSRQDTQYF,TGTGCCAGCTCATCCGGGACAGGGGTCTCACGCCAAGATACGCAGTATTTT
TRBJ2-5,TRBV28,12,NA,few,CASTGVQETQYF,TGTGCCAGCACGGGTGTTCAAGAGACCCAGTACTTC
TRBJ1-5,TRBV20-1,17,NA,NA,CSASRPNLGREHQPQHF,TGCAGTGCTAGTCGACCTAACCTAGGCAGGGAACATCAGCCCCAGCATTTT
TRBJ2-1,TRBV11-2,14,NA,few,CASRPWGGHNEQFF,TGTGCCAGCAGACCGTGGGGGGGGCACAATGAGCAGTTCTTC
TRBJ1-2,TRBV4-1,14,NA,NA,CASSQEGTNYGYTF,TGCGCCAGCAGCCAAGAAGGGACCAACTATGGCTACACCTTC
TRBJ1-1,TRBV6-1,14,NA,NA,CASSEPRRNTEAFF,TGTGCCAGCAGTGAACCCCGAAGAAACACTGAAGCTTTCTTT
TRBJ2-1,TRBV20-1,12,NA,once,CSARDPSREQFF,TGCAGTGCTAGAGATCCCAGCCGGGAGCAGTTCTTC
TRBJ2-5,TRBV5-1,15,NA,NA,CASSLHGQGQETQYF,TGCGCCAGCAGCTTACACGGGCAGGGCCAAGAGACCCAGTACTTC
TRBJ1-5,TRBV27,15,TRBD1,few,CASSLSGQWDQPQHF,TGTGCCAGCAGTTTATCGGGACAGTGGGATCAGCCCCAGCATTTT
TRBJ1-6,TRBV3-1,18,NA,few,CASSRTLTGSSYNSPLHF,TGTGCCAGCAGTCGGACTCTTACAGGGAGCTCCTATAATTCACCCCTCCACTTT
TRBJ2-1,TRBV20-1,15,TRBD1,NA,CSAPRGTGLRNEQFF,TGCAGTGCTCCAAGGGGGACAGGGTTGAGAAATGAGCAGTTCTTC
TRBJ1-3,TRBV3-1,16,NA,NA,CASSPHVASVRNTIYF,TGTGCCAGCAGCCCCCACGTCGCTTCAGTAAGGAACACCATATATTTT
TRBJ1-4,TRBV3-1,14,NA,NA,CASRVTGYGEKLFF,TGTGCCAGCAGAGTTACAGGGTATGGTGAAAAACTGTTTTTT
TRBJ1-2,TRBV10-3,11,TRBD1,few,CAATGNYGYTF,TGTGCCGCGACAGGGAACTATGGCTACACCTTC
TRBJ2-3,TRBV4-1,17,TRBD2,NA,CASSQNGLASSTDTQYF,TGCGCCAGCAGCCAAAACGGACTAGCTAGTAGCACAGATACGCAGTATTTT
TRBJ2-5,TRBV6-1,19,TRBD2,NA,CASRRGPLAGGTRGETQYF,TGTGCCAGCAGGAGGGGGCCGTTAGCGGGGGGGACTCGCGGAGAGACCCAGTACTTC
TRBJ2-5,TRBV7-2,13,NA,few,CASSLRGIETQYF,TGTGCCAGCAGCTTGCGGGGTATAGAGACCCAGTACTTC
TRBJ2-3,TRBV12-3/TRBV12-4,17,TRBD2,many,CASRLAVGAGREDTQYF,TGTGCCAGCAGGTTGGCGGTCGGAGCGGGGAGGGAGGATACGCAGTATTTT
TRBJ2-6,TRBV29-1,16,NA,NA,CSVANWGSPGANVLTF,TGCAGCGTTGCGAACTGGGGATCCCCTGGGGCCAACGTCCTGACTTTC
TRBJ1-1,TRBV4-1,14,NA,few,CASSHNRVFTEAFF,TGCGCCAGCAGCCATAACAGGGTATTCACTGAAGCTTTCTTT
TRBJ2-1,TRBV12-3/TRBV12-4,17,TRBD2,NA,CASSGGLAGGSYNEQFF,TGTGCCAGCAGTGGGGGACTAGCGGGAGGGTCGTACAATGAGCAGTTCTTC
TRBJ2-5,TRBV7-2,12,NA,NA,CASSQPPRKQYF,TGTGCCAGCAGCCAGCCCCCTCGCAAGCAGTACTTC
TRBJ1-5,TRBV28,15,NA,few,CASSSGDRHNQPQHF,TGTGCCAGCAGCTCTGGAGACAGGCACAATCAGCCCCAGCATTTT
TRBJ2-7,TRBV29-1,13,NA,NA,CSVTGPSSYEQYF,TGCAGCGTCACAGGGCCTAGCTCCTACGAGCAGTACTTC
TRBJ2-7,TRBV6-6,15,NA,NA,CASSGLDYSSYGQYF,TGTGCCAGCAGTGGGCTAGACTACAGCTCCTACGGGCAGTACTTC
TRBJ1-3,TRBV7-9,16,NA,NA,CASSVYGPHSGNTIYF,TGTGCCAGCAGCGTGTATGGACCGCACTCTGGAAACACCATATATTTT
TRBJ2-5,TRBV5-1,13,NA,NA,CASSSTGTFEQYF,TGCGCCAGCAGCTCCACAGGGACGTTTGAGCAGTACTTC
TRBJ2-2,TRBV7-9,13,TRBD2,NA,CASSGLVTGELFF,TGTGCCAGCTCGGGACTAGTTACCGGGGAGCTGTTTTTT
TRBJ1-6,TRBV6-2/TRBV6-3,13,NA,NA,CASGRGIASPLHF,TGTGCCAGCGGACGGGGGATCGCATCACCCCTCCACTTT
TRBJ1-1,TRBV20-1,13,NA,NA,CSAWEGGNTEAFF,TGCAGTGCTTGGGAGGGAGGGAACACTGAAGCTTTCTTT
TRBJ2-2,TRBV6-5,14,NA,NA,CASGKTVGTGELFF,TGTGCCAGCGGAAAGACGGTTGGCACCGGGGAGCTGTTTTTT
TRBJ2-5,TRBV28,13,TRBD1,NA,CASSLGQGSWQYF,TGTGCCAGCAGTTTAGGACAGGGTTCGTGGCAGTACTTC
TRBJ1-2,TRBV7-8,17,NA,many,CASSVGPLGQGNYGYTF,TGTGCCAGCAGCGTAGGCCCTCTCGGCCAGGGGAACTATGGCTACACCTTC
TRBJ2-7,TRBV7-2,14,NA,NA,CASSPTQAYNEQYF,TGTGCCAGCAGCCCTACCCAAGCGTACAATGAGCAGTACTTC
TRBJ2-5,TRBV27,16,TRBD2,NA,CASSYGLAGSQETQYF,TGTGCCAGCAGTTACGGACTAGCGGGGTCCCAAGAGACCCAGTACTTC
TRBJ2-7,TRBV4-1,15,NA,NA,CASSQVPEVSYEQYF,TGCGCCAGCAGCCAAGTCCCCGAAGTCTCCTACGAGCAGTACTTC
TRBJ2-3,TRBV6-2/TRBV6-3,18,TRBD2,NA,CASTRLGLAGSSTDTQYF,TGTGCCAGCACACGCCTGGGACTAGCGGGGAGCTCCACAGATACGCAGTATTTT
TRBJ1-2,TRBV21-1,14,NA,NA,CASSVGRETYGYTF,TGTGCCAGCAGCGTGGGACGGGAAACCTATGGCTACACCTTC
TRBJ1-1,TRBV20-1,15,NA,NA,CSARDRGIGNTEAFF,TGCAGTGCTAGAGACAGGGGTATTGGGAACACTGAAGCTTTCTTT
TRBJ2-1,TRBV3-1,16,NA,few,CASSQDLSSSYNEQFF,TGTGCCAGCAGCCAAGATCTGTCGAGCTCCTACAATGAGCAGTTCTTC
TRBJ1-1,TRBV6-5,15,NA,NA,CASSSQPMLNTEAFF,TGTGCCAGCAGTTCCCAGCCGATGTTGAACACTGAAGCTTTCTTT